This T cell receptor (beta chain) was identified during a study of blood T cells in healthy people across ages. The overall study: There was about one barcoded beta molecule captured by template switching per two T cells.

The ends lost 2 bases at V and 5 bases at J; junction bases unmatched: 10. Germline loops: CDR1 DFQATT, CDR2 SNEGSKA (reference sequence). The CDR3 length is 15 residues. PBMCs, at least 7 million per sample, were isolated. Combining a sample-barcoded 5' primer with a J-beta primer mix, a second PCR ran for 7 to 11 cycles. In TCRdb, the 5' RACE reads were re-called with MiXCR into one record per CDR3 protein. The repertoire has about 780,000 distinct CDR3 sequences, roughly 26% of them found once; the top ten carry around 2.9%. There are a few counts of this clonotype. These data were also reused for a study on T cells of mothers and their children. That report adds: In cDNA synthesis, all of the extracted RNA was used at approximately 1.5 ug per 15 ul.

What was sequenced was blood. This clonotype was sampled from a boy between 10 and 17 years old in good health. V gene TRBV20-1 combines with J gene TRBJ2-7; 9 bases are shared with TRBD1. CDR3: CSARIRNRGPDEQYF. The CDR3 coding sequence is TGCAGTGCTAGAATAAGGAACAGGGGGCCCGACGAGCAGTACTTC.